Given below is one T cell receptor beta chain in context. Sequenced by immunoSEQ multiplex PCR; TCRdb stores in-frame clones only, minus some. The profile shows around 200,000 clones, approximately 87% of them singletons. The sample originates from a study of blood T cell repertoires in COVID-19. This TCR came from a man in his 60s who had recovered from COVID-19. The sample was peripheral blood.

The CDR3 DNA sequence: TGTGCCAGCAGCTTCGGTGGAGGGGACTCCTACGAGCAGTACTTC. This codes for CASSFGGGDSYEQYF. The chain has TRBV7-2 and TRBJ2-7; D perhaps matches TRBD2 (6 bases). The V end lost 3 bases, the J end lost 0 bases, and 12 bases lay between the germline ends. Germline V gene sequence: CDR1 SGHTA, CDR2 FQGNSA. The CDR3 covers 15 residues.